The T cell receptor beta chain under discussion was sequenced for a study of shared clonotypes between healthy human individuals. V lost 6 bases to trimming and J lost 4 bases; unmatched junction nucleotides: 8. Germline values: CDR1 LNHDA, CDR2 SQIVND (reference sequence). The CDR3 extends over 15 amino acids. The repertoire was sequenced with immunoSEQ multiplex PCR; TCRdb's copy has only in-frame clones and lacks some. The sample includes some 1,600,000 clones, 98% of them seen just once. The sequence came from a man younger than 40 in good health. Specimen: naive CD4+ T cells sorted from blood. Indicated subset: CD45RA+ positively selected. The chain carries TRBV19 and TRBJ2-2; 7 bases align to TRBD2. The CDR3 protein is CASRSGALSTGELFF. In DNA form, the CDR3 reads TGTGCCAGTAGGAGCGGGGCGCTGAGCACCGGGGAGCTGTTTTTT.